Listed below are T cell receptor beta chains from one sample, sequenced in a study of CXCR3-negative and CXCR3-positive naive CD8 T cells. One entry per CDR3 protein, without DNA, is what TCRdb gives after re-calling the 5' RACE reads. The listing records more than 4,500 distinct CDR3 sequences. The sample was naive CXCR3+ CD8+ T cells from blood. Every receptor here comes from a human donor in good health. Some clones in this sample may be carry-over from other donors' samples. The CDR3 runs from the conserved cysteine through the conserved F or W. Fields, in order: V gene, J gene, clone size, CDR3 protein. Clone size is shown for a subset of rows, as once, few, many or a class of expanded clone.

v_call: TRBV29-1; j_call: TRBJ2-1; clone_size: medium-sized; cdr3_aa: CSVQTPTLAYNEQFF
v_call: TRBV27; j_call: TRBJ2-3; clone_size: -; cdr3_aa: CASRLRLAGGPGADTQYF
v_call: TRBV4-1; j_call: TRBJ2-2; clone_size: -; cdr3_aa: CASSPQLAGGNTGDLFF
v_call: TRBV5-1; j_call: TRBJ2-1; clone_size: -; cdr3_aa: CASSIRDNNEQFF
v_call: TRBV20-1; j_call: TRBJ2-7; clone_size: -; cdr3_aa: CSARDYREAHEQYF
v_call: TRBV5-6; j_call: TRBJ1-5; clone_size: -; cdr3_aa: CASSLGSHSNQPQHF
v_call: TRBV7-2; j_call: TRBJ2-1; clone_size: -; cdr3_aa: CASSPKTGDEQFF
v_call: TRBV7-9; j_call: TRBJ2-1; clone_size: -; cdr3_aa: CASSLKGDGSYNEQFF
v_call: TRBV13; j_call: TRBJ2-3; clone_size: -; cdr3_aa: CASSLAGGKTDTQYF
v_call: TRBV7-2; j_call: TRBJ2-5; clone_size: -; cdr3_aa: CASSPPLGRSETQYF
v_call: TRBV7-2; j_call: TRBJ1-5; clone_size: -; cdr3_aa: CASSFGTASNQPQHF
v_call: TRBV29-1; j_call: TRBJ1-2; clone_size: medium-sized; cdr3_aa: CSGGTENPRGYTF
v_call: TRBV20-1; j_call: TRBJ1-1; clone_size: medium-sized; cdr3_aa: CSASGDRGYTEAFF
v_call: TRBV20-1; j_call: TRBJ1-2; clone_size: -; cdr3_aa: CSASSPVVGGYTF
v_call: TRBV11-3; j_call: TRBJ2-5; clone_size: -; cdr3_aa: CASSLLGLAGEETQYF
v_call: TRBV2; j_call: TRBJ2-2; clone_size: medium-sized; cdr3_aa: CASETGRSYTGELFF
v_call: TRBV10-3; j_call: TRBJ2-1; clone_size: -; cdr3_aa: CANSGPQSSEQFF
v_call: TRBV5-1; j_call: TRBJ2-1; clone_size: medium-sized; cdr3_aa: CASSLAGLEQFF
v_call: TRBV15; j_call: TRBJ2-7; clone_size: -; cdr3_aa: CATSSKQGVSYEQYF
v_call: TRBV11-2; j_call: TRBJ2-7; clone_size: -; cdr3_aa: CASSLGDQVYEQYF
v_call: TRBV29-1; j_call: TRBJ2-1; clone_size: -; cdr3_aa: CSVRTGTYNEQFF
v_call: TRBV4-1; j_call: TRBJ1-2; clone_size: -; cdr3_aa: CASSQADRHNYGYTF
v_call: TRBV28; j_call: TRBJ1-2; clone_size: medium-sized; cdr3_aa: CASSLYNSDRGRTGYTF
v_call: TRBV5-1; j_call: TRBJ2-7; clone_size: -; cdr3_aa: CASSPRALAENYEQYF
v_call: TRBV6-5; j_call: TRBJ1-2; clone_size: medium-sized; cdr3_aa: CASSYQTGSGYTF
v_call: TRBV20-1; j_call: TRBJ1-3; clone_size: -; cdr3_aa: CSARGRGLYTGNTIYF
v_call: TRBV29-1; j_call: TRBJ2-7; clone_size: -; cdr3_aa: CSVVWTGSYEQYF
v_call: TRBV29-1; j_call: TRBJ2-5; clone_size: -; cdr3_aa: CSVLSVGGETQYF
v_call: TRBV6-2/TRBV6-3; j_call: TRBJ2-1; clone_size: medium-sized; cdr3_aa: CASSLTSGSRNEQFF
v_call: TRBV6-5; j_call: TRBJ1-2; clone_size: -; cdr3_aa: CASGKGTGYGYTF
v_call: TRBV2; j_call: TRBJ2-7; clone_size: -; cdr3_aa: CASIKASVGEQYF
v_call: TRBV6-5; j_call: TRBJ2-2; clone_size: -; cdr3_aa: CASRTGNTGELFF
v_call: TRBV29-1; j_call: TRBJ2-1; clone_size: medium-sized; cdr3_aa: CSVTRTSGTNEQFF
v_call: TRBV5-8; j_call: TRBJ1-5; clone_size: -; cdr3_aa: CASSPQGILLDQPQHF
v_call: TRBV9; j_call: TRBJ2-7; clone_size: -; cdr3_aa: CASSVATVHPYEQYF
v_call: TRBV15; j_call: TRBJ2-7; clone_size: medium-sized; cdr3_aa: CATSRDPQGATYEQYF
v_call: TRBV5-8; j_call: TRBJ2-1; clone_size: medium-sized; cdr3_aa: CASSFGTSEYNEQFF
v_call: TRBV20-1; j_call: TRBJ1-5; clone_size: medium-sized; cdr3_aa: CSAYYRGGNQPQHF
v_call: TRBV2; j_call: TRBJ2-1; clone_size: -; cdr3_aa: CASRGADLNEQFF
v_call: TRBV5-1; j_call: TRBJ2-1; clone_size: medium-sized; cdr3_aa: CASSSWTGYNEQFF
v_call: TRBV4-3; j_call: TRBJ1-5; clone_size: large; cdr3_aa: CASSQVTGANQPQHF
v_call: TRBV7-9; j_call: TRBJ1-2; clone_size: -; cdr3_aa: CASSLTVGYTF
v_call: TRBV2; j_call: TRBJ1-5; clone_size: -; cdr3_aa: CASSFSGVWGNQPQHF
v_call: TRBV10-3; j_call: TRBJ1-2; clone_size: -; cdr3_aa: CAIRADRVEGYTF
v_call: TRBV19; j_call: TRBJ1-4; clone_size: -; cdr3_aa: CASSIGRELFF
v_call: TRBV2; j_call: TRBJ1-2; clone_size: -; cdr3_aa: CASSEADDYGYTF
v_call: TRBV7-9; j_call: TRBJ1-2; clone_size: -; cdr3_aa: CASTPGLHYGYTF
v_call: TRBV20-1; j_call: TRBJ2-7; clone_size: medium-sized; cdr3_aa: CSASGTSGSYYEQYF
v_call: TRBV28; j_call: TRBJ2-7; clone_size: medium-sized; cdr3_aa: CASSPLREGTYEQYF